This TCR beta chain is from a study of cytomegalovirus exposure and HLA in healthy donors. About the study: Some 85 million unique TCRs from HLA-typed donors were held in an early data release. Study-level points and caveats: Later analysis placed DRB1 highest and HLA-C lowest in TCR association rates, which differed by HLA locus.

This PCR relied on a set of 60 Vbeta primers and 13 Jbeta primers. TCRdb keeps only in-frame clones here, not all; method: immunoSEQ multiplex PCR. The sample lists roughly 140,000 clones, 80% to 85% occurring once. Germline CDR1 is GTSNPN and CDR2 is SVGIG (reference sequence). V lost 4 bases and J 0 bases, leaving 16 bases between the germline ends. This CDR3 contains 17 residues. Turning to this clone: Its antigen is unidentified.

The sequence came from a boy younger than 10 in good health and CMV-seronegative. The sequenced material came from PBMCs. This sequence joins TRBV30 and TRBJ1-6; D gene uncertain. The CDR3: CAWIGRHLSSYNSPLHF. The CDR3 bases are TGTGCCTGGATCGGTCGACACCTGAGCTCCTATAATTCACCCCTCCACTTT.